This T cell receptor beta chain originates from a study of T cells after yellow fever vaccination. Overall study: The authors prepared low-cell-number fractions using SMART-Seq v4 Ultra Low Input.

Study observations and caveats: After the booster, approximately 96% of CD4 and about nine tenths of CD8 primary-response clones were re-detected. Of the clonotypes, a small share occurred in both CD4 and CD8 compartments. Within FACS-sorted repertoires, abundant clonotypes contaminating from the bulk population could be present.

This clonotype was recorded a few times. Its antigen is not known. One entry per CDR3 protein results from TCRdb running MiXCR on the 5' RACE reads. The table shows 450,000 to 650,000 distinct CDR3 sequences, with roughly 12% occurring only once. The length of the CDR3 is 15 residues. Looked up from germline, CDR1 is SGHVS and CDR2 is FNYEAQ. The ends were cut back, 0 bases at V and 6 bases at J, with 13 bases in the middle. The input for sequencing was PBMCs, taken on the day of the yellow fever booster vaccination. The rearrangement links TRBV7-6 to TRBJ2-3; no clear D. The receptor's source is a man aged 25-45 years who received the YFV17D yellow fever vaccine. The CDR3 coding sequence is TGTGCCAGCAGCTTAGCGGAGTTAGCCGCCGATACGCAGTATTTT. Translating gives CASSLAELAADTQYF.